The 16 T cell receptor beta chains listed next were all sequenced from one sample in a study of T cell changes during pregnancy in multiple sclerosis. Sequenced by immunoSEQ multiplex PCR; TCRdb stores in-frame clones only, minus some. The data contain about 83,000 clones, approximately 91% of them singletons. The sequencing used PBMCs, collected in the first trimester of pregnancy. The source of these receptors is a female donor in good health, serving as a control in a pregnancy study. Some clones in this sample may be carry-over from other donors' samples.

This chain connects TRBV27 to TRBJ2-1; D possibly corresponds to TRBD1 (5 bases). The V and J ends lost 7 bases and 5 bases respectively, with 12 bases between them. CDR1 and CDR2 from the germline V gene are MNHEY and SMNVEV (reference sequence). The CDR3 covers 13 residues. This CDR3 is CASKGQYNNEQFF. The CDR3 region has the DNA TGTGCCAGCAAGGGGCAGTACAACAATGAGCAGTTCTTC.

The V call is TRBV5-4, the J call TRBJ2-1, with D possibly TRBD2 on 6 matching bases. The V and J ends lost 4 bases and 7 bases respectively, with 12 bases between them. Germline V CDR1 and CDR2: SGHNT, YYREEE (reference sequence). The CDR3 contains 13 residues. Here the CDR3 reads CASSPPRGNEQFF. The CDR3 DNA reads TGTGCCAGCAGCCCCCCGCGGGGTAATGAGCAGTTCTTC.

J is TRBJ2-1 and V is TRBV7-9; 11 bases are shared with TRBD2. V gave up 5 bases and J gave up 7 bases; unmatched junction bases: 19. The CDR3 is made up of 19 amino acids. Germline V CDR1 and CDR2: SEHNR, FQNEAQ (reference sequence). CDR3 sequence: CASSRDSPPLAGVGNEQFF. In DNA, the CDR3 is TGTGCCAGCAGCCGGGACAGCCCTCCACTAGCGGGAGTAGGAAATGAGCAGTTCTTC.

This clone was picked up a small number of times. This chain connects TRBV2 to TRBJ1-1; D is ambiguous. This CDR3 comprises 14 residues. Germline V gene data show CDR1 as SNHLY and CDR2 as FYNNEI. V shed 8 bases and J shed 4 bases, with 17 bases lying between them. CDR3 region: CASPMALSGTEAFF. The CDR3 region has the DNA TGTGCCAGCCCGATGGCACTGTCGGGCACTGAAGCTTTCTTT.

CDR3 protein: CASTALAESPTGELFF. For the CDR3, the DNA is TGTGCCAGCACTGCGCTAGCGGAATCCCCCACCGGGGAGCTGTTTTTT. The rearrangement links TRBV27 to TRBJ2-2; 7 bases map to TRBD2. Germline assignment: CDR1 MNHEY and CDR2 SMNVEV (reference sequence). V gave up 7 bases and J gave up 4 bases; unmatched junction bases: 12. The CDR3 runs 16 residues.

Only one count was recorded for this clone. The V call is TRBV25-1, the J call TRBJ2-3, with 11 positions matching TRBD2. CDR1 is MGHDK and CDR2 is SYGVNS in the germline V gene. With 4 bases clipped from V and 5 bases from J, the junction kept 5 bases outside the gene matches. The CDR3 runs to 15 residues. The CDR3 reads CASSGSGGAGDTQYF. For the CDR3, the DNA is TGTGCCAGCAGTGGTAGCGGGGGGGCCGGAGATACGCAGTATTTT.

J is TRBJ2-1 and V is TRBV10-2; 11 positions agree with TRBD2. Losses at the gene ends were 7 bases for V and 7 bases for J; bases not matched to a gene: 3. Germline CDR1 WSHSY, CDR2 SAAADI. CDR3 size: 13 residues. The CDR3 sequence: CASMTSGINEQFF. The CDR3 DNA follows: TGCGCCAGCATGACTAGCGGGATTAATGAGCAGTTCTTC.

The genes are TRBV2 and TRBJ2-1; D unclear. Deletions cut 7 bases from V and 10 bases from J, with 11 bases between. Germline-derived CDR1 and CDR2 are SNHLY and FYNNEI. The CDR3 has 11 residues. As DNA, the CDR3 is TGTGCCAGCATTCTAAGTTTGGAGCAGTTCTTC. This sequence encodes CASILSLEQFF. The full variable domain, rest sourced from reference TRBV2 and TRBJ2-1, is EPEVTQTPSHQVTQMGQEVILRCVPISNHLYFYWYRQILGQKVEFLVSFYNNEISEKSEIFDDQFSVERPDGSNFTLKIRSTKLEDSAMYFCASILSLEQFFGPGTRLTVL.

The chain recombines TRBV7-9 with TRBJ2-1, with a possible D match to TRBD2 (6 bases). Germline values: CDR1 SEHNR, CDR2 FQNEAQ (reference sequence). V gave up 5 bases and J gave up 2 bases, with 19 bases separating them. The CDR3 runs 17 residues. CDR3 in DNA: TGTGCCAGCAGCCCACCCTATGGGGGAGGCCCCTACAATGAGCAGTTCTTC. Protein product: CASSPPYGGGPYNEQFF.

V usage is TRBV5-8 and J usage is TRBJ2-5, with 14 nucleotides matching TRBD2. Trimming removed 4 bases from V and 5 bases from J; junction bases left unmatched: 7. CDR1 SGHTS and CDR2 YDEGEE come from the germline V gene. This CDR3 region has 16 residues. The CDR3 coding sequence is TGTGCCAGCAGCCACCGACTAGCGGGAGGGTTGGAGACCCAGTACTTC. Translated: CASSHRLAGGLETQYF. Looking up the rest from reference TRBV5-8 and TRBJ2-5 gives the full variable domain: EAGVTQSPTHLIKTRGQQATLRCSPISGHTSVYWYQQALGLGLQFLLWYDEGEERNRGNFPPRFSGRQFPNYSSELNVNALELEDSALYLCASSHRLAGGLETQYFGPGTRLLVL.

This clone was counted a single time. An end of the junction does not agree with germline; a read error may underlie this. The chain links TRBV7-7 to TRBJ1-2; TRBD1 is a possible D gene (5 bases). Per germline, CDR1 SSHAT and CDR2 FNYEAQ (reference sequence). The CDR3 sequence is 13 residues long. The CDR3 region is CASSLGGGRGYTF. The CDR3, as DNA: TGTGCTAGCAGCTTGGGGGGGGGACGAGGCTACACCTTC. Supplemented by reference TRBV7-7 and TRBJ1-2, the full variable domain reads GAGVSQSPRYKVTKRGQDVTLRCDPISSHATLYWYQQALGQGPEFLTYFNYEAQPDKSGLPSDRFSAERPEGSISTLTIQRTEQRDSAMYRCASSLGGGRGYTFGSGTRLTVV.

This chain links TRBV6-1 with TRBJ2-7; D might be TRBD1 (8 bases). Germline values: CDR1 MNHNS, CDR2 SASEGT. This CDR3 region has 14 residues. V was pared by 7 bases and J by 4 bases, with 17 bases between. CDR3 nucleotides: TGTGCCAGCATTCCCGGACAGGGAGGGTACGAGCAGTACTTC. Protein: CASIPGQGGYEQYF.

The rearrangement uses TRBV5-4 and TRBJ1-2; D may be TRBD1 (5 bases). Germline V gives CDR1 SGHNT, CDR2 YYREEE (reference sequence). The CDR3 is 15 amino acids. V was clipped by 0 bases and J by 4 bases, with 13 bases between them. This chain's CDR3 is CASSLAGREGYGYTF. CDR3 in DNA: TGTGCCAGCAGCTTGGCTGGCAGGGAAGGCTATGGCTACACCTTC. Drawing the rest from reference TRBV5-4 and TRBJ1-2, the complete variable domain is ETGVTQSPTHLIKTRGQQVTLRCSSQSGHNTVSWYQQALGQGPQFIFQYYREEENGRGNFPPRFSGLQFPNYSSELNVNALELDDSALYLCASSLAGREGYGYTFGSGTRLTVV.

This sequence joins TRBV7-9 and TRBJ2-3, with 7 bases identical to TRBD2. V lost 5 bases, J lost 3 bases, and 8 bases stayed unmatched. The length of the CDR3 is 15 residues. Per germline, CDR1 SEHNR and CDR2 FQNEAQ (reference sequence). In DNA form, the CDR3 reads TGTGCCAGCAGCATCAGCGGGATCCCAACAGATACGCAGTATTTT. The encoded protein is CASSISGIPTDTQYF.

The rearrangement joins TRBV19 to TRBJ2-3; 7 bases are shared with TRBD2. With 4 bases clipped from V and 3 bases from J, the junction kept 4 bases outside the gene matches. The CDR3 contains 14 residues. Germline V lookup: CDR1 LNHDA, CDR2 SQIVND (reference sequence). The CDR3 nucleotides read TGTGCCAGTAGTAGGGGGGGTGGAACAGATACGCAGTATTTT. Translating it yields CASSRGGGTDTQYF.

The rearrangement links TRBV28 to TRBJ2-3, with 9 bases that match TRBD2. CDR1 MDHEN and CDR2 SYDVKM come from the germline V gene. The CDR3 contains 15 residues. V lost 2 bases, J lost 9 bases, and 9 bases stayed unmatched. The chain's CDR3 is CASSLEGLAFTTQYF. CDR3 DNA: TGTGCCAGCAGTTTAGAGGGACTAGCTTTTACCACGCAGTATTTT. The full variable domain, completed using reference TRBV28 and TRBJ2-3, is DVKVTQSSRYLVKRTGEKVFLECVQDMDHENMFWYRQDPGLGLRLIYFSYDVKMKEKGDIPEGYSVSREKKERFSLILESASTNQTSMYLCASSLEGLAFTTQYFGPGTRLTVL.